The 16 T cell receptor beta chains below come from one sample, sequenced in a study of T cells in Graves' hyperthyroidism and ophthalmopathy. TCR beta CDR3 region amplification was performed from RNA transcripts. The HTBI primer set served for first-round RT-PCR of the TCR CDR3. TCRdb redid the calling of the multiplex PCR reads with MiXCR, one entry per CDR3 protein. The sample holds about 590,000 distinct CDR3 sequences, 15% to 18% seen once. Sequenced input: blood. These receptors originate from a woman aged 25 to 39 with Graves' hyperthyroidism.

This clonotype was counted ten times or more. This rearrangement joins TRBV20-1 to TRBJ1-3, with unresolved D. V was cut by 0 bases and J by 4 bases, with 10 bases left in between. CDR3 length: 14 amino acids. CDR1 and CDR2 (germline): DFQATT, SNEGSKA (reference sequence). CDR3 nucleotides: TGCAGTGCTAGAGAGGAGGCCCGGGGAAACACCATATATTTT. This encodes CSAREEARGNTIYF.

This clonotype was found many times. In DNA, the CDR3 is TGCAGTGCTTTCGGACTAGCGAGGTACAATGAGCAGTTCTTC. This codes for CSAFGLARYNEQFF. The rearrangement uses TRBV20-1 and TRBJ2-1, with 9 nucleotides matching TRBD2. The CDR3 is made up of 14 amino acids. Germline V gene sequence: CDR1 DFQATT, CDR2 SNEGSKA (reference sequence). Unmatched junction bases numbered 6, after V lost 5 bases and J lost 4 bases.

This clonotype has at least ten counts. V and J are TRBV7-2 and TRBJ1-1; D gene uncertain. V was pared by 1 base and J by 5 bases, with 14 bases between. This CDR3 region has 15 residues. Germline V CDR1 and CDR2: SGHTA, FQGNSA. The CDR3 spells CASSLVAGLRTEAFF. For the CDR3, the DNA is TGTGCCAGCAGCTTAGTAGCAGGCCTTCGGACTGAAGCTTTCTTT.

This clonotype was counted ten times or more. V gene TRBV28 combines with J gene TRBJ2-3; possibly TRBD2 for D (6 bases). Germline V gene lookup returns CDR1 MDHEN and CDR2 SYDVKM. The CDR3 spans 14 residues. Trimming took 7 bases from V and 6 from J, leaving 17 bases between them. CDR3 amino acids: CASTRDSQADTQYF. Written as DNA, the CDR3 is TGTGCCAGCACCCGGGACTCGCAGGCGGATACGCAGTATTTT.

This clonotype was counted at least ten times. The chain is built from TRBV3-1 and TRBJ2-3, with 14 positions matching TRBD2. The ends lost 4 bases at V and 3 bases at J; junction bases unmatched: 3. The V gene's germline CDR1 is LGHDT and CDR2 YNNKEL (reference sequence). This CDR3 spans 16 amino acids. CDR3 sequence: CASSLRLAGGTDTQYF. CDR3 nucleotide sequence: TGTGCCAGCAGCCTCAGACTAGCGGGAGGGACAGATACGCAGTATTTT.

This clonotype was recorded a few times. The chain recombines TRBV3-1 with TRBJ2-1; D gene unclear. This CDR3 region has 14 residues. The V end lost 1 base, the J end lost 4 bases, and 8 bases lay between the germline ends. Germline loops: CDR1 LGHDT, CDR2 YNNKEL (reference sequence). CDR3 sequence: CASSQVPEYNEQFF. CDR3 DNA sequence: TGTGCCAGCAGCCAAGTTCCCGAGTACAATGAGCAGTTCTTC.

The chain joins TRBV5-1 to TRBJ2-5, with D perhaps matching TRBD2 (5 bases). The V end lost 4 bases, the J end lost 9 bases, and 19 bases lay between the germline ends. Germline V gene lookup returns CDR1 SGHRS and CDR2 YFSETQ. The CDR3 spans 14 residues. The CDR3 sequence is CASSQDYLGEAQYF. Written as DNA, the CDR3 is TGCGCCAGCAGCCAAGACTACCTGGGTGAGGCCCAGTACTTC. The full variable domain, completed using reference TRBV5-1 and TRBJ2-5, is KAGVTQTPRYLIKTRGQQVTLSCSPISGHRSVSWYQQTPGQGLQFLFEYFSETQRNKGNFPGRFSGRQFSNSRSEMNVSTLELGDSALYLCASSQDYLGEAQYFGPGTRLLVL.

This sequence joins TRBV6-1 and TRBJ2-1; D gene uncertain. The V gene lost 7 bases and the J gene lost 2 bases, with 6 bases spanning the gap. Germline CDR1 MNHNS, CDR2 SASEGT. This CDR3 has 12 amino acids. The CDR3 sequence is CASTPPYNEQFF. Here the CDR3 DNA reads TGTGCCAGCACCCCACCCTACAATGAGCAGTTCTTC.

This clonotype was found a few times. The V and J genes are TRBV12-3 or TRBV12-4 and TRBJ1-1; a possible D gene is TRBD1 (5 bases). The V gene lost 6 bases and the J gene lost 5 bases, with 16 bases spanning the gap. This CDR3 is built from 14 residues. CDR3 residues: CASSRAGLMTEAFF. The CDR3 DNA follows: TGTGCCAGCAGCCGAGCGGGGCTCATGACTGAAGCTTTCTTT.

This clonotype was counted many times. The chain carries TRBV18 and TRBJ1-1; D is possibly TRBD1 (6 bases). The CDR3 totals 14 residues. Germline V CDR1 and CDR2: KGHSH, LQKENI. V was trimmed by 0 bases and J by 10 bases, leaving 15 bases between them. The CDR3 spells CASSPPGQNMPAFF. CDR3 DNA sequence: TGTGCCAGCTCACCACCCGGACAGAATATGCCAGCTTTCTTT.

This clonotype was observed a few times. V and J are TRBV6-1 and TRBJ2-5, with D tentatively TRBD2 (5 bases). The CDR3 extends over 13 amino acids. In germline, CDR1 is MNHNS, CDR2 SASEGT. With 5 bases removed from V and 13 bases from J, the gap between germline ends came to 20 bases. CDR3: CASSTLVGAPWYF. CDR3 in DNA: TGTGCCAGCAGTACCCTAGTGGGAGCTCCGTGGTACTTC.

The chain has TRBV12-3 or TRBV12-4 and TRBJ2-7; no clear D gene. The CDR3 loop spans 13 amino acids. The ends were cut back, 3 bases at V and 1 base at J, with 7 bases in the middle. The CDR3 DNA is TGTGCCAGCAGTTTCCGATTATCCTACGAGCAGTACTTC. Its protein is CASSFRLSYEQYF.

This clonotype showed up many times. V usage is TRBV11-2 and J usage is TRBJ2-7; D may be TRBD1 (5 bases). V was shortened by 6 bases and J by 6 bases, with 18 bases between the two germline ends. Germline loops: CDR1 SGHAT, CDR2 FQNNGV. CDR3 length: 14 residues. The CDR3 here is CASRATAGNREQYF. For the CDR3, the DNA is TGTGCCAGCAGGGCGACAGCCGGAAACCGCGAGCAGTACTTC. The full variable domain, its missing parts supplied by reference TRBV11-2 and TRBJ2-7, is EAGVAQSPRYKIIEKRQSVAFWCNPISGHATLYWYQQILGQGPKLLIQFQNNGVVDDSQLPKDRFSAERLKGVDSTLKIQPAKLEDSAVYLCASRATAGNREQYFGPGTRLTVT.

The rearrangement links TRBV12-5 to TRBJ2-7; TRBD1 agrees at 9 bases. Trimming removed 6 bases from V and 3 bases from J; junction bases left unmatched: 6. CDR1 and CDR2 (germline): LGHNT, FRNRAP. The CDR3 loop spans 14 amino acids. The CDR3 DNA sequence: TGTGCTAGTGGGCGGACAGGGGTCCACTACGAGCAGTACTTC. As protein: CASGRTGVHYEQYF.

This clonotype has a handful of counts. The J gene is TRBJ1-5, the V gene TRBV3-1; no clear D gene. With 6 bases removed from V and 3 bases from J, the gap between germline ends came to 24 bases. Germline values: CDR1 LGHDT, CDR2 YNNKEL (reference sequence). The CDR3 spans 18 residues. This CDR3 is CASRLLKPVRPVNQPQHF. In nucleotides, the CDR3 is TGTGCCAGCAGGCTCTTAAAGCCAGTCAGGCCAGTCAATCAGCCCCAGCATTTT.

The V and J genes are TRBV7-2 and TRBJ2-3; a possible D gene is TRBD1 (5 bases). Trimming cost V 1 base and J 4 bases, with 12 bases left between them. This CDR3 region has 15 residues. Germline V gene sequence: CDR1 SGHTA, CDR2 FQGNSA. CDR3 sequence (DNA): TGTGCCAGCAGCTTAGTTTCTCAGGGCGCAGATACGCAGTATTTT. Translated: CASSLVSQGADTQYF.